The 22 T cell receptor beta chains given below trace back to one sample, sequenced in a study of beta chain features in type 1 diabetes. General study points: TCRB CDR3s were moderately but significantly shorter in Type 1 diabetes patients in all four CD4+ subsets.

What these receptors recognize is not known. The investigators reverse transcribed all of the isolated RNA, so they sequenced expressed TCRB transcripts. Here immunoSEQ multiplex PCR was the method, and the copy in TCRdb shows in-frame clones only, minus some. The repertoire holds a few hundred thousand clones, with about a fifth as singletons. The sequencing sample was made of naive CD4+ T cells from blood. These receptors were taken from a woman between 35 and 50 years old with type 1 diabetes.

About this clone itself: A junction end diverges from the germline sequence, so it may reflect a read error. The CDR3 DNA sequence: TGCGCCAGCAGCAGAACGGGACAGGCCCTCTTC. Its translation is CASSRTGQALF. This sequence joins TRBV5-1 and TRBJ2-7; TRBD1 matches at 8 bases. Germline assignment: CDR1 SGHRS and CDR2 YFSETQ. The CDR3 is made up of 11 amino acids.

DNA for the CDR3: TGTGCCAGCCGCCGGGACAGGGACACCGGGGAGCTGTTTTTT. Its protein product is CASRRDRDTGELFF. This chain connects TRBV7-9 to TRBJ2-2; 9 positions agree with TRBD1. The CDR3 runs 14 residues. Germline assignment: CDR1 SEHNR and CDR2 FQNEAQ (reference sequence). The trim removed 8 bases at V and 3 bases at J, leaving 4 bases unmatched.

Only a few counts were recorded for this clone. The V call is TRBV27, the J call TRBJ2-1; 7 nucleotides line up with TRBD1. The CDR3 covers 16 residues. The trim removed 2 bases at V and 4 bases at J, leaving 8 bases unmatched. The germline CDR1 and CDR2 sequences are MNHEY and SMNVEV (reference sequence). CDR3 sequence reads: CASSLRRTDRYNEQFF. The CDR3 DNA follows: TGTGCCAGCAGTTTACGTCGTACGGACAGGTACAATGAGCAGTTCTTC.

This chain uses TRBV5-6 with TRBJ1-6, with unresolved D. CDR3 length: 15 residues. The V and J ends lost 2 bases and 0 bases respectively, with 6 bases between them. Germline V gene lookup returns CDR1 SGHDT and CDR2 YYEEEE. CDR3 region: CASSFRSSYNSPLHF. CDR3 nucleotides: TGTGCCAGCAGCTTCCGGAGCTCCTATAATTCACCCCTCCACTTT.

This clone was counted between two and nine times. The rearrangement links TRBV30 to TRBJ2-1; 8 nucleotides line up with TRBD2. V was clipped by 4 bases and J by 3 bases; unmatched bases: 5. CDR3 length equals 14 residues. Germline V gene lookup returns CDR1 GTSNPN and CDR2 SVGIG (reference sequence). The CDR3 reads CAWNLGGGYNEQFF. The CDR3 nucleotides are TGTGCCTGGAATCTCGGGGGGGGCTACAATGAGCAGTTCTTC.

The chain combines TRBV28 with TRBJ1-1, with 8 bases that match TRBD1. The germline CDR1 and CDR2 sequences are MDHEN and SYDVKM. This CDR3 region has 14 residues. Unmatched junction bases numbered 5, after V lost 3 bases and J lost 5 bases. CDR3 bases: TGTGCCAGCAGTTTCAGGACAGGGAATACTGAAGCTTTCTTT. It translates to CASSFRTGNTEAFF.

This clone appeared a few times. The V gene is TRBV25-1, the J gene TRBJ2-7; D is possibly TRBD1 (6 bases). The CDR3 length is 15 residues. The germline V gene has CDR1 MGHDK and CDR2 SYGVNS. The germline V and J ends were trimmed by 6 bases and 3 bases, with 18 bases remaining between them. The CDR3 bases are TGTGCCAGCAGCTCCTCAGGGGATAGAATCTACGAGCAGTACTTC. It translates to CASSSSGDRIYEQYF.

This clone was recorded a few times. The V call is TRBV30, the J call TRBJ2-2, with a tentative D call TRBD2 (6 bases). CDR3 length: 13 residues. Germline loops: CDR1 GTSNPN, CDR2 SVGIG (reference sequence). Trimming left V 7 bases short and J 0 bases short, with 9 bases between. CDR3 nucleotide sequence: TGTGCCTATAGCGGACCGAACACCGGGGAGCTGTTTTTT. Protein product: CAYSGPNTGELFF.

The table lists this clone with a few counts. This sequence joins TRBV7-8 and TRBJ2-1; no reliable D call. Germline values: CDR1 SGHVS, CDR2 FQNEAQ. The length of the CDR3 is 17 residues. Deletions cut 5 bases from V and 3 bases from J, with 20 bases between. CDR3: CASSQLLTSADYNEQFF. The CDR3 DNA sequence: TGTGCCAGCAGCCAACTGCTTACCTCCGCCGACTACAATGAGCAGTTCTTC.

This chain links TRBV9 with TRBJ1-3; D call uncertain. Per the germline V gene, CDR1 is SGDLS and CDR2 is YYNGEE. The CDR3 consists of 14 residues. Between the trimmed V and J ends, which lost 4 bases and 4 bases, there was a span of 12 bases. The CDR3, as DNA: TGTGCCAGCAGCCCTCCCGCTAGCGGAAACACCATATATTTT. Its protein is CASSPPASGNTIYF.

The rearrangement uses TRBV6-1 and TRBJ1-1; D gene uncertain. The CDR3 spans 13 residues. Trimming cost V 7 bases and J 0 bases, with 9 bases left between them. Germline assignment: CDR1 MNHNS and CDR2 SASEGT. CDR3: CASTPVVNTEAFF. Written as DNA, the CDR3 is TGTGCCAGCACCCCGGTCGTGAACACTGAAGCTTTCTTT.

Here the CDR3 reads CASSEGTPVYEQYF. The DNA for the CDR3 is TGTGCCAGCAGTGAAGGGACACCGGTCTACGAGCAGTACTTC. The chain has TRBV2 and TRBJ2-7; D is possibly TRBD1 (5 bases). V was trimmed by 1 base and J by 3 bases, leaving 10 bases between them. CDR1 and CDR2 (germline): SNHLY, FYNNEI. The CDR3 covers 14 residues.

This clone was seen a few times. J is TRBJ2-1 and V is TRBV18, with a possible D match to TRBD2 (5 bases). Germline V gene lookup returns CDR1 KGHSH and CDR2 LQKENI. This CDR3 region has 15 residues. The V gene lost 3 bases and the J gene lost 1 base, with 10 bases spanning the gap. CDR3 nucleotides: TGTGCCAGCTCACCTCTGAGCGGTTCCTACAATGAGCAGTTCTTC. Its translation: CASSPLSGSYNEQFF.

This clone was picked up a small number of times. The gene calls are TRBV2 and TRBJ1-1, with D possibly being TRBD1 (5 bases). Per germline, CDR1 SNHLY and CDR2 FYNNEI. The CDR3 runs 13 residues. With 6 bases removed from V and 6 bases from J, the gap between germline ends came to 14 bases. CDR3 amino acids: CASSLRVDAEAFF. CDR3 DNA: TGTGCCAGCAGCCTCAGGGTAGATGCTGAAGCTTTCTTT. Looking up the rest from reference TRBV2 and TRBJ1-1 gives the full variable domain: EPEVTQTPSHQVTQMGQEVILRCVPISNHLYFYWYRQILGQKVEFLVSFYNNEISEKSEIFDDQFSVERPDGSNFTLKIRSTKLEDSAMYFCASSLRVDAEAFFGQGTRLTVV.

This clone was seen only a few times. V is TRBV27 and J is TRBJ2-2; D is ambiguous. This CDR3 spans 15 amino acids. Germline V gene lookup returns CDR1 MNHEY and CDR2 SMNVEV (reference sequence). Trimming pared 7 bases from V and 0 bases from J, leaving 12 bases between. The DNA for the CDR3 is TGTGCCAGCAAAACGGCGGCAGCGAACACCGGGGAGCTGTTTTTT. Translated, it gives CASKTAAANTGELFF.

This clone has only a few counts. The rearrangement uses TRBV18 and TRBJ1-2; D is possibly TRBD1 (5 bases). The CDR3 has 14 amino acids. The ends were cut back, 2 bases at V and 8 bases at J, with 15 bases in the middle. CDR1 KGHSH and CDR2 LQKENI come from the germline V gene. Here the CDR3 reads CASSPGTLLSGYTF. DNA of the CDR3: TGTGCCAGCTCACCAGGGACTTTACTAAGCGGCTACACCTTC.

V gene TRBV19 combines with J gene TRBJ2-3; no reliable D call. This CDR3 spans 15 amino acids. Germline V gene lookup returns CDR1 LNHDA and CDR2 SQIVND (reference sequence). Trimming cost V 3 bases and J 6 bases, with 16 bases left between them. Here the CDR3 reads CASSIRSESVDTQYF. Here the CDR3 DNA reads TGTGCCAGTAGTATTAGGAGTGAATCTGTCGATACGCAGTATTTT. Full variable domain (remainder filled in from reference TRBV19 and TRBJ2-3): DGGITQSPKYLFRKEGQNVTLSCEQNLNHDAMYWYRQDPGQGLRLIYYSQIVNDFQKGDIAEGYSVSREKKESFPLTVTSAQKNPTAFYLCASSIRSESVDTQYFGPGTRLTVL.

The CDR3 coding sequence is TGTGCCAGCAGCTTAGATCGTCGGGGAAACAATGAGCAGTTCTTC. This sequence encodes CASSLDRRGNNEQFF. The chain has TRBV13 and TRBJ2-1, with D maybe TRBD2 (5 bases). The CDR3 spans 15 residues. The germline V gene encodes CDR1 PRHDT and CDR2 FYEKMQ (reference sequence). Deletions cut 1 base from V and 5 bases from J, with 12 bases between. The complete variable domain, with remaining parts taken from reference TRBV13 and TRBJ2-1, reads AAGVIQSPRHLIKEKRETATLKCYPIPRHDTVYWYQQGPGQDPQFLISFYEKMQSDKGSIPDRFSAQQFSDYHSELNMSSLELGDSALYFCASSLDRRGNNEQFFGPGTRLTVL.

This clone turned up a few times. V gene TRBV29-1 combines with J gene TRBJ2-1; tentatively, D is TRBD2 (7 bases). Trimming cost V 8 bases and J 7 bases, with 15 bases left between them. The CDR3 consists of 12 residues. Germline V gene data show CDR1 as SQVTM and CDR2 as ANQGSEA. The CDR3 sequence: CSPGGGPNEQFF. In nucleotides, the CDR3 is TGCAGCCCTGGGGGGGGGCCTAATGAGCAGTTCTTC.

V is TRBV7-2 and J is TRBJ2-5; a weak D match, TRBD1 (6 bases). The V end lost 2 bases, the J end lost 2 bases, and 6 bases lay between the germline ends. Germline CDR1 is SGHTA and CDR2 is FQGNSA. This CDR3 has 13 amino acids. The CDR3 region is CASSLQGQETQYF. In DNA form, the CDR3 reads TGTGCCAGCAGCTTACAGGGGCAAGAGACCCAGTACTTC. Looking up the rest from reference TRBV7-2 and TRBJ2-5 gives the full variable domain: GAGVSQSPSNKVTEKGKDVELRCDPISGHTALYWYRQSLGQGLEFLIYFQGNSAPDKSGLPSDRFSAERTGGSVSTLTIQRTQQEDSAVYLCASSLQGQETQYFGPGTRLLVL.

This rearrangement joins TRBV30 to TRBJ2-7; 12 bases map to TRBD2. The V gene's germline CDR1 is GTSNPN and CDR2 SVGIG (reference sequence). V shed 3 bases, J shed 3 bases, and the junction held 6 bases outside the gene matches. The CDR3 runs to 15 residues. The CDR3 region has the DNA TGTGCCTGGAGCGCTAGCGGGAGGGCCTTCTACGAGCAGTACTTC. Translating gives CAWSASGRAFYEQYF.

This chain connects TRBV23-1 to TRBJ2-5; D is possibly TRBD2 (6 bases). TRBV23-1 is given ORF status, its function remaining uncertain. The V end was cut by 4 bases, the J end by 1 base, with 10 bases between. The CDR3 is 14 residues long. CDR3 coding DNA: TGCGCCAGCAGTCGGGTTAGCGGCCAAGAGACCCAGTACTTC. As protein: CASSRVSGQETQYF.